A single sample gave rise to the 8 T cell receptor beta chains below, sequenced in a study of cytomegalovirus exposure and HLA in healthy donors. A multiplex PCR was run with 60 Vbeta primers and 13 Jbeta primers. The protocol was immunoSEQ multiplex PCR, while the TCRdb copy is restricted to in-frame clones and leaves out a portion. The data contain 80,000 to 100,000 clones, approximately 83% of them singletons. The material sequenced was PBMCs. The receptors were gathered from a female donor in good health and CMV-seropositive.

This sequence joins TRBV5-1 and TRBJ2-7, with D perhaps matching TRBD1 (5 bases). The CDR3 is made up of 14 amino acids. Germline V lookup: CDR1 SGHRS, CDR2 YFSETQ. Between the trimmed V and J ends, which lost 4 bases and 5 bases, there was a span of 16 bases. CDR3 sequence reads: CASSQRTLGHEQYF. Written as DNA, the CDR3 is TGCGCCAGCAGCCAACGGACACTGGGTCACGAGCAGTACTTC.

The genes are TRBV4-2 and TRBJ1-3; TRBD1 agrees at 7 bases. The CDR3 runs 16 residues. Germline V gene lookup returns CDR1 LGHNA and CDR2 YNFKEQ. V dropped 3 bases and J dropped 1; count of bases not matched to a gene: 6. The CDR3 region is CASSQLDRSSGNTIYF. The CDR3 DNA reads TGTGCCAGCAGCCAGCTGGACAGGAGTTCTGGAAACACCATATATTTT.

The V and J genes are TRBV7-2 and TRBJ2-6; weak D call: TRBD1 (6 bases). Germline V gene sequence: CDR1 SGHTA, CDR2 FQGNSA. The CDR3 totals 18 residues. The V and J ends lost 5 bases and 5 bases respectively, with 22 bases between them. The CDR3 here is CASSPDRPNLLWANVLTF. In nucleotides, the CDR3 is TGTGCCAGCAGCCCCGACAGGCCTAATCTGTTATGGGCCAACGTCCTGACTTTC.

This chain connects TRBV28 to TRBJ2-6; unclear D gene. CDR3 length: 19 amino acids. From germline, CDR1 is MDHEN and CDR2 SYDVKM. V was shortened by 5 bases and J by 1 base, with 21 bases between the two germline ends. The CDR3 protein is CASSLNGWLSQSGANVLTF. CDR3 nucleotides: TGTGCCAGCAGTCTGAACGGGTGGCTGTCTCAATCTGGGGCCAACGTCCTGACTTTC. Full variable domain (missing parts from reference TRBV28 and TRBJ2-6): DVKVTQSSRYLVKRTGEKVFLECVQDMDHENMFWYRQDPGLGLRLIYFSYDVKMKEKGDIPEGYSVSREKKERFSLILESASTNQTSMYLCASSLNGWLSQSGANVLTFGAGSRLTVL.

CDR3 sequence: CASSWVARGTQYF. In nucleotides, the CDR3 is TGTGCCAGCAGTTGGGTAGCTCGGGGGACCCAGTACTTC. The V and J genes are TRBV27 and TRBJ2-5; a weak D match, TRBD2 (5 bases). Deletions cut 4 bases from V and 7 bases from J, with 13 bases between. This CDR3 region has 13 residues. CDR1 is MNHEY, CDR2 SMNVEV, per germline (reference sequence).

The chain couples TRBV7-2 to TRBJ2-1; 11 bases map to TRBD2. After removal of 3 bases from V and 10 bases from J, the junction contained 11 bases not matched to a gene. The CDR3 is made up of 16 amino acids. Looked up from germline, CDR1 is SGHTA and CDR2 is FQGNSA. For the CDR3, the DNA is TGTGCCAGCAGCTTCACGGGACTAGCGGCTTTTGGGGAGCAGTTCTTC. It yields the protein CASSFTGLAAFGEQFF.

The chain employs TRBV20-1 and TRBJ1-5; no definite D call. Germline CDR1 reads DFQATT; CDR2 reads SNEGSKA (reference sequence). The CDR3 has 11 amino acids. The ends were cut back, 3 bases at V and 4 bases at J, with 4 bases in the middle. Written as DNA, the CDR3 is TGCAGTGCTAGCGGGAATCAGCCCCAGCATTTT. This sequence encodes CSASGNQPQHF.

The chain has TRBV7-9 and TRBJ2-3, with D unresolved. Germline V lookup: CDR1 SEHNR, CDR2 FQNEAQ (reference sequence). With 5 bases removed from V and 4 bases from J, the gap between germline ends came to 13 bases. The CDR3 runs 14 residues. CDR3 region: CASSKAFRADTQYF. CDR3 in DNA: TGTGCCAGCAGCAAAGCGTTTCGGGCAGATACGCAGTATTTT.